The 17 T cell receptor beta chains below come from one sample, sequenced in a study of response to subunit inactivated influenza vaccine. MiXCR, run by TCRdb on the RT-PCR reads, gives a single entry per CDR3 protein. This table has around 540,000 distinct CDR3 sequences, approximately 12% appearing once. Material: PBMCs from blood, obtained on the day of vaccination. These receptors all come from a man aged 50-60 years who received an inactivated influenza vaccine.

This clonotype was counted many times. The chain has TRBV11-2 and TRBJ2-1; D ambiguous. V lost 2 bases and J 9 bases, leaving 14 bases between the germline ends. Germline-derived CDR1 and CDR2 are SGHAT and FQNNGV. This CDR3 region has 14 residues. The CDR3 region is CASSLKATVGEQFF. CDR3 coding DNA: TGTGCCAGCAGCTTAAAGGCGACCGTGGGTGAGCAGTTCTTC.

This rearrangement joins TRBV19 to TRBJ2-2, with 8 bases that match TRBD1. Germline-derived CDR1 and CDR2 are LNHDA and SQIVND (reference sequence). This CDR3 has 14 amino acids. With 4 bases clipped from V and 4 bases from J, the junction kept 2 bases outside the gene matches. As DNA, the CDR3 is TGTGCCAGTAGTACCACAGGGGGCACCGGGGAGCTGTTTTTT. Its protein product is CASSTTGGTGELFF.

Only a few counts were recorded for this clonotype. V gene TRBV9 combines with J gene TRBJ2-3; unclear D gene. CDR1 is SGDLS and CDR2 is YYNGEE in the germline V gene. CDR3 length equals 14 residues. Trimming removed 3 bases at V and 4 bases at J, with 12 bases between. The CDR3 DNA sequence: TGTGCCAGCAGCGGGACCCCTTCTCCAGATACGCAGTATTTT. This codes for CASSGTPSPDTQYF.

CDR3 nucleotide sequence: TGTGCCAGCAGTTCGGACAGGGATCTTTGGACAGATACGCAGTATTTT. This codes for CASSSDRDLWTDTQYF. The genes are TRBV12-3 or TRBV12-4 and TRBJ2-3, with TRBD1 matching over 8 bases. The CDR3 sequence is 16 residues long. V gave up 4 bases and J gave up 3 bases; unmatched junction bases: 9.

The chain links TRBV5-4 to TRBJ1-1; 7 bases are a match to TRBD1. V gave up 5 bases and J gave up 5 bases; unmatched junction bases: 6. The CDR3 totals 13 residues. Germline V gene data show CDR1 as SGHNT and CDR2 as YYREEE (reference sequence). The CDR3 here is CASSDRVRTEAFF. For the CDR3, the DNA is TGTGCCAGCAGTGACAGGGTAAGAACTGAAGCTTTCTTT.

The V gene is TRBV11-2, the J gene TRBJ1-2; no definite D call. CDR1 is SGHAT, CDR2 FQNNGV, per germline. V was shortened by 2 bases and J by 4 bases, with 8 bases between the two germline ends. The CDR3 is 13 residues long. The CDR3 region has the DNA TGTGCCAGCAGCTTATCTCGGACCTATGGCTACACCTTC. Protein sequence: CASSLSRTYGYTF. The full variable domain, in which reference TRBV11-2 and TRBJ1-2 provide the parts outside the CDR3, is EAGVAQSPRYKIIEKRQSVAFWCNPISGHATLYWYQQILGQGPKLLIQFQNNGVVDDSQLPKDRFSAERLKGVDSTLKIQPAKLEDSAVYLCASSLSRTYGYTFGSGTRLTVV.

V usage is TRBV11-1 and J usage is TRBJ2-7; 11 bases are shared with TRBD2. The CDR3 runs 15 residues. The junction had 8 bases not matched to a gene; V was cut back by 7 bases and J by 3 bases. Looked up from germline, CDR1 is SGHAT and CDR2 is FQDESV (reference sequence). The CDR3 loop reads CASKAGTSGNYEQYF. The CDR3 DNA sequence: TGTGCCAGCAAGGCCGGGACTAGCGGCAACTACGAGCAGTACTTC.

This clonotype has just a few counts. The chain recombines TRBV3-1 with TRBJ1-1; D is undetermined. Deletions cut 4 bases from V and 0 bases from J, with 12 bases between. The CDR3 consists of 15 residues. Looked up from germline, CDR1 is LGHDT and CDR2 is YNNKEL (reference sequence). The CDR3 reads CASSRRGLVNTEAFF. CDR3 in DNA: TGTGCCAGCAGCCGTCGCGGGCTCGTGAACACTGAAGCTTTCTTT.

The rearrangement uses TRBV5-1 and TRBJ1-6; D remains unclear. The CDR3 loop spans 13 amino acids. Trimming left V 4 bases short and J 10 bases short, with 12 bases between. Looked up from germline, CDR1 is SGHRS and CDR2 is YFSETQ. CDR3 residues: CASSPGGISPLHF. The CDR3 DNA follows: TGCGCCAGCAGCCCAGGCGGGATATCACCCCTCCACTTT.

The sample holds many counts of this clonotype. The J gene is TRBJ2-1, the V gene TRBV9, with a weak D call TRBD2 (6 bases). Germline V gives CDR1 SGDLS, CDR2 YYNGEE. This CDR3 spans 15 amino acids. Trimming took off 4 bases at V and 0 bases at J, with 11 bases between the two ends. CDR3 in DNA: TGTGCCAGCAGCCCCACCGGGAGCTCCTACAATGAGCAGTTCTTC. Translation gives CASSPTGSSYNEQFF.

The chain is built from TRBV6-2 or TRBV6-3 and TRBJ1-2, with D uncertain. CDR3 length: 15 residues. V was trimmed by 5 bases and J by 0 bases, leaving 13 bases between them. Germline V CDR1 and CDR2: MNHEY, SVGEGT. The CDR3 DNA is TGTGCCAGCAGTCGCTCGGCGGTACCTAACTATGGCTACACCTTC. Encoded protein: CASSRSAVPNYGYTF.

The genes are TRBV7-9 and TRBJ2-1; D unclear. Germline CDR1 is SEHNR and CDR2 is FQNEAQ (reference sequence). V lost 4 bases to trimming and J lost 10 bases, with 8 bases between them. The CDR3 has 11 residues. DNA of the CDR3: TGTGCCAGCAGCTCGACTCAAGAGCAGTTCTTC. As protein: CASSSTQEQFF. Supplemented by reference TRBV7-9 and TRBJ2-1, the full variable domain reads DTGVSQNPRHKITKRGQNVTFRCDPISEHNRLYWYRQTLGQGPEFLTYFQNEAQLEKSRLLSDRFSAERPKGSFSTLEIQRTEQGDSAMYLCASSSTQEQFFGPGTRLTVL.

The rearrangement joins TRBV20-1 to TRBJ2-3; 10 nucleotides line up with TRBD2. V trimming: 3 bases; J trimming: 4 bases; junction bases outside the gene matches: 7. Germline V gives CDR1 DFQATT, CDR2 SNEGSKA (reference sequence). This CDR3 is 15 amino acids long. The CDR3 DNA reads TGCAGTGCTAGTACAGCGGGGGGGCACCCAGATACGCAGTATTTT. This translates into CSASTAGGHPDTQYF.

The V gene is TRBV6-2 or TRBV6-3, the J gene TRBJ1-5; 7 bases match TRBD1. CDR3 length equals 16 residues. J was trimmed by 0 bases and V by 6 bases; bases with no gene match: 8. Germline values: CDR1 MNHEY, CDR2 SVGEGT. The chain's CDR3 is CASRTGTDLSNQPQHF. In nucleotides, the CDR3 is TGTGCCAGCAGGACCGGGACAGATCTTAGCAATCAGCCCCAGCATTTT.

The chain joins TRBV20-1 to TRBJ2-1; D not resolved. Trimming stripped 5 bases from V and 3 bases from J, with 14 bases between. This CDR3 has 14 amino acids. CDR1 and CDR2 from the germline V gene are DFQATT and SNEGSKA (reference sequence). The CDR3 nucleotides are TGCAGTGCTTACTCCCCCGTTGGCTACAATGAGCAGTTCTTC. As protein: CSAYSPVGYNEQFF.

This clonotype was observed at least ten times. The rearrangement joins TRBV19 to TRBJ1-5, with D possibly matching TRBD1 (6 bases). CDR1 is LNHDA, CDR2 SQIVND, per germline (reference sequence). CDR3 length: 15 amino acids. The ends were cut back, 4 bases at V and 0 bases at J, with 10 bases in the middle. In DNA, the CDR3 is TGTGCCAGTAGTAGACAGGACCTTAGCAATCAGCCCCAGCATTTT. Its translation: CASSRQDLSNQPQHF.

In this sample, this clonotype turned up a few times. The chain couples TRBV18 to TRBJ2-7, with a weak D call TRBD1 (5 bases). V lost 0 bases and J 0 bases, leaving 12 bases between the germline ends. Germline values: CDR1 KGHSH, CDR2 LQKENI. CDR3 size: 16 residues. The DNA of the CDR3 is TGTGCCAGCTCACCACCCTCAGGGTCGTCCTCCTACGAGCAGTACTTC. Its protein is CASSPPSGSSSYEQYF.